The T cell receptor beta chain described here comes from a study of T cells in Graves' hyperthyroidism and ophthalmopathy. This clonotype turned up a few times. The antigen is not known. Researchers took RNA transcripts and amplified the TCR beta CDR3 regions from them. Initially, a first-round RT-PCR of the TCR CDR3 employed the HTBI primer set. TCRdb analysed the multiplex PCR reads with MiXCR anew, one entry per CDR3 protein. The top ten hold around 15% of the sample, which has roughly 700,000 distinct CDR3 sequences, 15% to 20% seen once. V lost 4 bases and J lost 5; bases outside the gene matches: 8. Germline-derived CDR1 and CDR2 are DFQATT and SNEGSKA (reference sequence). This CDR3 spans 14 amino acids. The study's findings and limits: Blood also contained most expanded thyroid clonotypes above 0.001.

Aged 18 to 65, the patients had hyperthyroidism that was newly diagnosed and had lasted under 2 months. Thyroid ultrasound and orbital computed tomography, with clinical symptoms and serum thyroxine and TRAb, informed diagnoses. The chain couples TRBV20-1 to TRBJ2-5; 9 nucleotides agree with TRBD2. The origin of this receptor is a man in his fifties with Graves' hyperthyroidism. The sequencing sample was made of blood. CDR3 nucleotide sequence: TGCAGTGCTAAACCCGCGGGAGGGCCGGAGACCCAGTACTTC. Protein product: CSAKPAGGPETQYF.